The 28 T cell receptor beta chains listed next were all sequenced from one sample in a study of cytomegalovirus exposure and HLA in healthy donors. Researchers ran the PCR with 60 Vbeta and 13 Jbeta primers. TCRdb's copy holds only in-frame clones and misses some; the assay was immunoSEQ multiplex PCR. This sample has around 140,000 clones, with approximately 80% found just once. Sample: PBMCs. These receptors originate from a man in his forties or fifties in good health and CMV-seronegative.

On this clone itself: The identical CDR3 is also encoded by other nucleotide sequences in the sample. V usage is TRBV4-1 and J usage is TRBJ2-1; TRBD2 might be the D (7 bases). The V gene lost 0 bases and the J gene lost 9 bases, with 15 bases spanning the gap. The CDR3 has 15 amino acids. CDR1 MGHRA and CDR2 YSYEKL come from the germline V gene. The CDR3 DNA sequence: TGCGCCAGCAGCCAAGAAGGGGGGAGGGCCTCTGAGCAGTTCTTC. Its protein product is CASSQEGGRASEQFF.

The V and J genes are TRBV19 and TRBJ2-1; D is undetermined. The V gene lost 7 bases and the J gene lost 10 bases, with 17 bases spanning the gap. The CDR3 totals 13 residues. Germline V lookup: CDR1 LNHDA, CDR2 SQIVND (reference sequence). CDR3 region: CASKESNVQEQFF. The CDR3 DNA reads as TGTGCCAGTAAAGAATCTAATGTACAGGAGCAGTTCTTC.

The CDR3 protein is CASRGGTSGGGEQFF. The CDR3 DNA reads as TGTGCCAGCAGAGGTGGGACTAGCGGGGGGGGTGAGCAGTTCTTC. The chain joins TRBV7-2 to TRBJ2-1, with 16 bases that match TRBD2. CDR1 SGHTA and CDR2 FQGNSA come from the germline V gene. CDR3 length: 15 amino acids. Trimming at V came to 6 bases and at J to 9 bases, leaving 5 bases not matched to a gene. The complete variable domain, with remaining parts taken from reference TRBV7-2 and TRBJ2-1, reads GAGVSQSPSNKVTEKGKDVELRCDPISGHTALYWYRQSLGQGLEFLIYFQGNSAPDKSGLPSDRFSAERTGGSVSTLTIQRTQQEDSAVYLCASRGGTSGGGEQFFGPGTRLTVL.

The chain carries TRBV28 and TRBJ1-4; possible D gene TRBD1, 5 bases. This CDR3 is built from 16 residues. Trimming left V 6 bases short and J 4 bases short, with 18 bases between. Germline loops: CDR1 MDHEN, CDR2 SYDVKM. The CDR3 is CASSLPRQSGNEKLFF. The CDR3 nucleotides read TGTGCCAGCAGCCTTCCGCGACAGTCTGGTAATGAAAAACTGTTTTTT.

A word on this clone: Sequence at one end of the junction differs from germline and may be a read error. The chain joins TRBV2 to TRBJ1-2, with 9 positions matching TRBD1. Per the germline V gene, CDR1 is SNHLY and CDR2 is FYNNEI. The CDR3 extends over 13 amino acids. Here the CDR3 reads CASSDIGQGKTFF. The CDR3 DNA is TGTGCCAGCAGTGATATAGGACAGGGGAAGACCTTCTTC. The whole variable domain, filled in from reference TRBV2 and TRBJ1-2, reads EPEVTQTPSHQVTQMGQEVILRCVPISNHLYFYWYRQILGQKVEFLVSFYNNEISEKSEIFDDQFSVERPDGSNFTLKIRSTKLEDSAMYFCASSDIGQGKTFFGSGTRLTVV.

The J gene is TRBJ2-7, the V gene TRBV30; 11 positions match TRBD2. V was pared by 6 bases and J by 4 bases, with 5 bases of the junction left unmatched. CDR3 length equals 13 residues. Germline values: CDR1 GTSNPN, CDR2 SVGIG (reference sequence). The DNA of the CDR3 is TGTGCCTGCCCCGGGACTAGCGGATACGAGCAGTACTTC. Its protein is CACPGTSGYEQYF.

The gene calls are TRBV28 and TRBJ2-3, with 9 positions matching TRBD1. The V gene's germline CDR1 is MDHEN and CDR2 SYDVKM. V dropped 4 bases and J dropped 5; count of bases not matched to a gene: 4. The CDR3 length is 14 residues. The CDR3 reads CASSSPGQGDTQYF. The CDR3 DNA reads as TGTGCCAGCAGTTCGCCGGGACAGGGAGATACGCAGTATTTT.

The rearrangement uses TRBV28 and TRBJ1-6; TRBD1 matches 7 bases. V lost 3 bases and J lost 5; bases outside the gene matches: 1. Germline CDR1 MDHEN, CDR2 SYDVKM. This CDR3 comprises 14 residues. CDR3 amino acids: CASSLTGNNSPLHF. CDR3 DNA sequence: TGTGCCAGCAGTTTGACAGGGAATAATTCACCCCTCCACTTT.

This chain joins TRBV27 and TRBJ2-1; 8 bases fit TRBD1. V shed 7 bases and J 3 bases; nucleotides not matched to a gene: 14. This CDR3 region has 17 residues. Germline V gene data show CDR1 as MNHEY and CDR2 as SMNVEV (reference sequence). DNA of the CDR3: TGTGCCAGCAACAGGGGGTCCGTAGGATCCTACTACAATGAGCAGTTCTTC. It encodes CASNRGSVGSYYNEQFF.

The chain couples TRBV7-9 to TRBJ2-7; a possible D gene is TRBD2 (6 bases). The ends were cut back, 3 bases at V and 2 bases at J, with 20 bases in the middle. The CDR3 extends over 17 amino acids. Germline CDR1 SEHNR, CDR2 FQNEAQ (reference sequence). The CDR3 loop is CASSLGGQQMGPYEQYF. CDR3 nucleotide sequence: TGTGCCAGCAGCTTGGGAGGCCAACAGATGGGGCCCTACGAGCAGTACTTC.

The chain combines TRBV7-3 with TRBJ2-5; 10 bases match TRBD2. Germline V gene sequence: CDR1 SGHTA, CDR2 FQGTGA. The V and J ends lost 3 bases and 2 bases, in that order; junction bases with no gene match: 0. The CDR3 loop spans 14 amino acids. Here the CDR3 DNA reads TGTGCCAGCAGCTTTAGCGGGGGGCAAGAGACCCAGTACTTC. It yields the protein CASSFSGGQETQYF.

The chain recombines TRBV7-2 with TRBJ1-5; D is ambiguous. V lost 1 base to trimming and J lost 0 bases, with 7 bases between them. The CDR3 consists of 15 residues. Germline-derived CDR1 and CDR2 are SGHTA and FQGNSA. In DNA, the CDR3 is TGTGCCAGCAGCTTAGGCCGGGTTAGCAATCAGCCCCAGCATTTT. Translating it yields CASSLGRVSNQPQHF.

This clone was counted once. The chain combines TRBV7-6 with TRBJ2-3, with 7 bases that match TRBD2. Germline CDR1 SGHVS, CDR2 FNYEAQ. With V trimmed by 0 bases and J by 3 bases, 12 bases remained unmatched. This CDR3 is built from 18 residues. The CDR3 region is CASSLAEGFGRGTDTQYF. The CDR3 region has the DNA TGTGCCAGCAGCTTAGCGGAGGGTTTTGGGAGGGGAACAGATACGCAGTATTTT.

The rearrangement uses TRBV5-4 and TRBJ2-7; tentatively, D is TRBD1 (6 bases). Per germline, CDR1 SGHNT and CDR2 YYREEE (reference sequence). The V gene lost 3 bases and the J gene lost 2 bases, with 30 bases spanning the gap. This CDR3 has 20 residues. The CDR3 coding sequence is TGTGCCAGCAGCTCACCCCCATTCCGGAAAGATACAGGGCTTCCCTACGAGCAGTACTTC. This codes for CASSSPPFRKDTGLPYEQYF.

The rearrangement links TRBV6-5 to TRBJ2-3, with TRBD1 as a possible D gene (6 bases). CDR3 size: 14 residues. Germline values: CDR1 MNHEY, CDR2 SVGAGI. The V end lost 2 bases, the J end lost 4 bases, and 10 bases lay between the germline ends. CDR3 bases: TGTGCCAGCAGTTACCCTGGGACACCAGATACGCAGTATTTT. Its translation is CASSYPGTPDTQYF.

CDR3 bases: TGTGCCAGCAGCTACCGACAGGGAGAGACCCAGTACTTC. It codes for CASSYRQGETQYF. This chain links TRBV7-3 with TRBJ2-5; 7 bases are a match to TRBD1. With 4 bases clipped from V and 4 bases from J, the junction kept 3 bases outside the gene matches. Per germline, CDR1 SGHTA and CDR2 FQGTGA. CDR3 length: 13 amino acids.

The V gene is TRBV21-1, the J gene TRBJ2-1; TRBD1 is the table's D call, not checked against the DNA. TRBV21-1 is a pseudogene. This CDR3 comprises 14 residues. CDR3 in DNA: TGTGCCAGCAGCAAATGGTGGGCCCCGAAAGAGCAGTTCTTC. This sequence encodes CASSKWWAPKEQFF.

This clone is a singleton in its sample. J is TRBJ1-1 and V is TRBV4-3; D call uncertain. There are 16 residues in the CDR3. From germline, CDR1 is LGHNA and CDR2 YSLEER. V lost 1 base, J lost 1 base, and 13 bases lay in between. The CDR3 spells CASSQGEAGGNTEAFF. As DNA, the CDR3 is TGCGCCAGCAGCCAAGGGGAGGCGGGAGGGAACACTGAAGCTTTCTTT.

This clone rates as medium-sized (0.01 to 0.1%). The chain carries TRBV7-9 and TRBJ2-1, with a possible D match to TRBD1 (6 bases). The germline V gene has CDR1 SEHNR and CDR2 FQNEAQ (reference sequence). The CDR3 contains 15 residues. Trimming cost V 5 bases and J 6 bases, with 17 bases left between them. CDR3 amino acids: CASSLSVGQFNEQFF. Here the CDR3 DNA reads TGTGCCAGCAGCCTATCGGTGGGACAATTCAATGAGCAGTTCTTC.

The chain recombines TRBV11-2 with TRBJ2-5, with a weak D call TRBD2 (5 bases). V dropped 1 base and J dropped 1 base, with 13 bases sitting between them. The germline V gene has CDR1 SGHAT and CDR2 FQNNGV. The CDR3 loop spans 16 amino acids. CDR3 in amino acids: CASSLGGGLAQETQYF. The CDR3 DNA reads TGTGCCAGCAGCTTAGGGGGTGGACTTGCCCAAGAGACCCAGTACTTC.

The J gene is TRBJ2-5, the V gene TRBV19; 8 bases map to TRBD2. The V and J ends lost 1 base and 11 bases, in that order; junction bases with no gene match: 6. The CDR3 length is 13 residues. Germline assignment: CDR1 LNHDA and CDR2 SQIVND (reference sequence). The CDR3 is CASSIAPGGEQYF. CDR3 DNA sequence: TGTGCCAGTAGTATAGCCCCGGGAGGGGAGCAGTACTTC.

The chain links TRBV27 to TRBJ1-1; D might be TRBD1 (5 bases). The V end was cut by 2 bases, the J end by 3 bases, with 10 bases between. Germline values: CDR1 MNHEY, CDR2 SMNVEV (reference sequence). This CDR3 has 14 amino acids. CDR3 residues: CASSLQGGYTEAFF. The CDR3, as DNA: TGTGCCAGCAGTTTACAGGGAGGGTACACTGAAGCTTTCTTT.

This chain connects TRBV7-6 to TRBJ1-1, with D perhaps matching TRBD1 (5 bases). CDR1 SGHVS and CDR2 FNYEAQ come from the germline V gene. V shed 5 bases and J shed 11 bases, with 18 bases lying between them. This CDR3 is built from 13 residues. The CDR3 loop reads CASSIEDGGLAFF. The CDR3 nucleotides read TGTGCCAGCAGCATAGAGGACGGGGGTTTGGCTTTCTTT.

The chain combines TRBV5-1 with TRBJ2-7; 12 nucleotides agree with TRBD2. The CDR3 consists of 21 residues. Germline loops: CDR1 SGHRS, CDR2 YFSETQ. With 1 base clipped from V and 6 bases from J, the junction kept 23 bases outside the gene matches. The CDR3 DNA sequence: TGCGCCAGCAGCTTGACAGGGGCGAACCCGGGACTAGCGGGCCCACCCGGCGAGCAGTACTTC. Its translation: CASSLTGANPGLAGPPGEQYF. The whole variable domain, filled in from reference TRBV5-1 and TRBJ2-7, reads KAGVTQTPRYLIKTRGQQVTLSCSPISGHRSVSWYQQTPGQGLQFLFEYFSETQRNKGNFPGRFSGRQFSNSRSEMNVSTLELGDSALYLCASSLTGANPGLAGPPGEQYFGPGTRLTVT.

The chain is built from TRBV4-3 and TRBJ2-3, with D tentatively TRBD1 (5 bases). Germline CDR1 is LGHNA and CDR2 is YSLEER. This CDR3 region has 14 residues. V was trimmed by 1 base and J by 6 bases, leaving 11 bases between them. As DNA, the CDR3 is TGCGCCAGCAGCCAAGTCAAGGGGCGGGATACGCAGTATTTT. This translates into CASSQVKGRDTQYF.

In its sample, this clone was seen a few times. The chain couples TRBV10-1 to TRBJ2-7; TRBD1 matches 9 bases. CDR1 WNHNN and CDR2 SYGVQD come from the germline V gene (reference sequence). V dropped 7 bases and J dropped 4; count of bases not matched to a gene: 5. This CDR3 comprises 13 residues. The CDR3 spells CASTPDRGYEQYF. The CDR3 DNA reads TGCGCCAGCACCCCGGACAGGGGTTACGAGCAGTACTTC.

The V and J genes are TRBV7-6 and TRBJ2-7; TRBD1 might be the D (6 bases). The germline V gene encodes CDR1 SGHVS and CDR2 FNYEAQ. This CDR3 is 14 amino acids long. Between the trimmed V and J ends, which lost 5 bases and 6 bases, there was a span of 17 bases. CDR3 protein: CASSVQMARGEQYF. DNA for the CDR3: TGTGCCAGCAGCGTTCAGATGGCCAGGGGCGAGCAGTACTTC.

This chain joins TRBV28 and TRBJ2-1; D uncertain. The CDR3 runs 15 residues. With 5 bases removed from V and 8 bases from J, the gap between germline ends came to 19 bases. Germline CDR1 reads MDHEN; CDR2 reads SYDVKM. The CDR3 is CASSPSVLGSYEQFF. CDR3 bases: TGTGCCAGCAGTCCCTCTGTGCTAGGCTCATATGAGCAGTTCTTC.